These 3 T cell receptor beta chains originate from one sample sequenced in a study of T cell responses to AZD1222 COVID-19 vaccine. Profiling relied on immunoSEQ multiplex PCR, and the TCRdb table lists in-frame clones only, not all of them. The sample has around 150,000 clones, over 85% seen once. The starting material was peripheral blood, obtained 28 days after the second AZD1222 dose. Receptors originate from an adult who received the AZD1222 COVID-19 vaccine.

This clone has a handful of counts. The CDR3 loop is CASSEGTGGVEQYF. CDR3 sequence (DNA): TGTGCCAGCAGTGAGGGGACAGGGGGCGTCGAGCAGTACTTC. V usage is TRBV2 and J usage is TRBJ2-7; 12 bases agree with TRBD1. The CDR3 extends over 14 amino acids. Germline lookup yields CDR1 SNHLY and CDR2 FYNNEI. V shed 3 bases and J 6 bases; nucleotides not matched to a gene: 3.

The chain couples TRBV3-1 (or the pseudogene TRBV3-2) to TRBJ2-1; 14 nucleotides align to TRBD2. The trim removed 1 base at V and 6 bases at J, leaving 8 bases unmatched. Germline loops: CDR1 LGHDT, CDR2 YNNKEL (reference sequence). This CDR3 comprises 18 residues. In nucleotides, the CDR3 is TGTGCCAGCAGCCAAGGACTAGCGGGGGGGATCGGCACCAATGAGCAGTTCTTC. Translating it yields CASSQGLAGGIGTNEQFF.

The chain carries TRBV4-3 and TRBJ2-7, with D possibly TRBD2 on 5 matching bases. This CDR3 spans 15 amino acids. Germline assignment: CDR1 LGHNA and CDR2 YSLEER. Trimming left V 0 bases short and J 3 bases short, with 12 bases between. This CDR3 reads CASSQERRVSYEQYF. DNA of the CDR3: TGCGCCAGCAGCCAAGAAAGGCGGGTAAGCTACGAGCAGTACTTC.